Many counts were recorded for the clone carrying this TCR beta chain. Its antigen is still unknown. TCRdb reprocessed the 5' RACE reads with MiXCR, giving one entry per CDR3 protein. The table has about 84,000 distinct CDR3 sequences, approximately 13% seen once. This specimen comes from a study of T-cell memory formation after mild COVID-19. Whole-study findings and limits: Contracting clones from day 15 to 85 had balanced CD4/CD8; later expanders favoured CD4+.

Germline CDR1 SQVTM, CDR2 ANQGSEA. The V and J ends lost 0 bases and 8 bases respectively, with 13 bases between them. This CDR3 is built from 13 residues. The rearrangement joins TRBV29-1 to TRBJ1-2; D may be TRBD1 (5 bases). This TCR was recovered from an adult woman who had mild COVID-19 (a few samples of this study predate the infection). Cell type and time point are not known. Input material: PBMCs or a T cell subset sorted from them (not recorded which). The CDR3 DNA follows: TGCAGCGTTGAAGATCTTCACCAGGGAGGCTACACCTTC. This codes for CSVEDLHQGGYTF.